The present TCR beta chain was sequenced within a study of cytomegalovirus exposure and HLA in healthy donors. Study-level findings and limits: Generally TCR sequences proved uncommon, though certain public TCRs appeared in numerous donors.

A word on this clone: No antigen is known for it.

Assay used: immunoSEQ multiplex PCR; TCRdb lists only in-frame clones, some missing. The repertoire holds 200,000 to 300,000 clones, with 90% as singletons. The CDR3 contains 15 residues. Trimming at V came to 3 bases and at J to 2 bases, leaving 4 bases not matched to a gene. CDR1 and CDR2 (germline): WSHSY, SAAADI. The sequenced sample was PBMCs. V usage is TRBV10-2 and J usage is TRBJ2-7; 10 bases align to TRBD1. The sequence was collected from a woman aged 30 to 39 in good health and CMV-seronegative. CDR3 in DNA: TGCGCCAGCAGTGATTCCGGGACAGGGGCCTACGAGCAGTACTTC. The encoded protein is CASSDSGTGAYEQYF.